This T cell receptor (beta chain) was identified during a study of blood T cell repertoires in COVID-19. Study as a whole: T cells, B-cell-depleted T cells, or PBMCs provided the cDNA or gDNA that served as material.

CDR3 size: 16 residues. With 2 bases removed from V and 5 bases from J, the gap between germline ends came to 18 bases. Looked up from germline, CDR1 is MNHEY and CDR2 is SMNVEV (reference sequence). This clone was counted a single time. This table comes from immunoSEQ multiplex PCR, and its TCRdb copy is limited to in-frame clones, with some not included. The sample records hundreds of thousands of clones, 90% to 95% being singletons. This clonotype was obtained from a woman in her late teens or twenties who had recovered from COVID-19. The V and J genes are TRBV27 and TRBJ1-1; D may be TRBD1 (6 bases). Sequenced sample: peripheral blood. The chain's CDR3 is CASSLRVAGGPTEAFF. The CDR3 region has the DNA TGTGCCAGCAGTTTAAGGGTGGCGGGGGGCCCAACTGAAGCTTTCTTT.